Below, one T cell receptor (beta chain) is given with its context. This sample was included in a study of OX40 agonist ivuxolimab in advanced cancers. About the study: Anti-PD-1, anti-PD-L1 or anti-CTLA-4 therapy given earlier was allowed, and approximately 43% had some.

The repertoire was sequenced with immunoSEQ multiplex PCR; TCRdb's copy has only in-frame clones and lacks some. The sample shows roughly 100,000 clones, roughly 80% of them seen only once. Sequenced here: CD4+ or CD8+ T cells sorted from blood, sampled in a trial of the OX40 agonist ivuxolimab. The receptor was derived from an adult with an advanced solid tumor such as melanoma, head and neck, liver or kidney cancer.

The CDR3 region is CASSPSGSFQETQYF. CDR3 bases: TGTGCCAGCAGTCCTAGCGGGAGTTTCCAAGAGACCCAGTACTTC. The chain joins TRBV7-3 to TRBJ2-5, with 10 bases matching TRBD2. The CDR3 has 15 amino acids. V shed 6 bases and J 1 base; nucleotides not matched to a gene: 5. Germline CDR1 is SGHTA and CDR2 is FQGTGA.